The TCR beta chain under discussion was sequenced for a study of CD8 T cells in ankylosing spondylitis. The study's findings and limits: Disease-linked clones reportedly concentrated significantly in matched ankylosing spondylitis synovial fluid.

Quantitative 5'-RACE with molecular barcodes was used to make the TCR beta libraries. TCRdb reanalysed the 5' RACE reads using MiXCR and keeps one entry per CDR3 protein. The sample yields more than 150,000 distinct CDR3 sequences, 15% to 20% seen once. This CDR3 spans 15 amino acids. Trimming took off 1 base at V and 4 bases at J, with 11 bases between the two ends. Germline V gene data show CDR1 as SGHRS and CDR2 as YFSETQ. This clonotype has a count of ten or more. The antigen is unknown. The sequenced sample was blood, either unsorted or a sorted T cell fraction (not recorded which). The rearrangement joins TRBV5-1 to TRBJ2-2, with D unresolved. This TCR derives from a male donor between 5 and 29 years old with ankylosing spondylitis or in good health (not recorded which). DNA of the CDR3: TGCGCCAGCAGCTTGTCGGCGGAATTCACCGGGGAGCTGTTTTTT. Amino acids: CASSLSAEFTGELFF.